One TCR beta chain is described in this entry. Its antigen is as yet unknown. This record comes from a study of T cell responses to AZD1222 COVID-19 vaccine. TCRdb keeps only in-frame clones here, not all; method: immunoSEQ multiplex PCR. The data contain 150,000 to 200,000 clones, around 92% of them singletons. The CDR3 has 13 residues. J gave up 8 bases and V 4 bases, and 6 bases lay outside the gene matches. Germline CDR1 is LGHNA and CDR2 is YSLEER. Study results and limitations: Reportedly, close to half of spike-specific TCRs are directed against unmutated variant regions. Among the donors, most were white British and more were female, and clonal diversity was possibly underestimated.

The TCR originated in an adult in good health. The chain has TRBV4-3 and TRBJ1-2, with TRBD1 identical over 8 bases. Sequenced material: peripheral blood, taken on day 0 of AZD1222 vaccination. For the CDR3, the DNA is TGCGCCAGCAGCCGTGCGACAGGGGCCGGCTACACCTTC. Translated: CASSRATGAGYTF.